This is a list of T cell receptor beta chains from one sample in a study of OX40 agonist ivuxolimab in advanced cancers. This table comes from immunoSEQ multiplex PCR, and its TCRdb copy is limited to in-frame clones, with some not included. The sample shows over 95,000 clones, approximately 90% of them seen only once. The sequenced sample was CD4+ or CD8+ T cells sorted from blood, obtained in a trial of the OX40 agonist ivuxolimab. These receptors originate from an adult with an advanced solid tumor such as melanoma, head and neck, liver or kidney cancer. The CDR3 runs from the conserved cysteine through the conserved F or W. The D gene is left open where the match is weak. Size is stated for part of the rows, as once, few or many counts, or as a class when the clone is expanded.

size	V	J	D	DNA	CDR3
NA	TRBV28	TRBJ1-3	NA	TGTGCCAGCAGTTTATCCACCCTCTCTGGAAACACCATATATTTT	CASSLSTLSGNTIYF
NA	TRBV28	TRBJ1-2	NA	TGTGCCAGCAGACTTTCGCCTCCCTATGGCTACACCTTC	CASRLSPPYGYTF
NA	TRBV7-6	TRBJ1-6	NA	TGTGCCAGCAGGCAAGTGGGGGGGAATTCACCCCTCCACTTT	CASRQVGGNSPLHF
NA	TRBV9	TRBJ1-1	TRBD1	TGTGCCAGCAGCACACGACAGGGCAAAGGGGGAGCTTTCTTT	CASSTRQGKGGAFF
NA	TRBV10-2	TRBJ1-6	NA	TGCGCCAGCAGTGGCCCCTCCGGTTCACCCCTCCACTTT	CASSGPSGSPLHF
NA	TRBV2	TRBJ2-3	NA	TGTGCCAGCAGTCATTTGTGGGGAACTAGCACAGATACGCAGTATTTT	CASSHLWGTSTDTQYF
NA	TRBV7-2	TRBJ2-4	NA	TGTGCCAGCAGCTTAGGGACATTAGCCAAAAACATTCAGTACTTC	CASSLGTLAKNIQYF
NA	TRBV10-3	TRBJ2-1	TRBD2	TGTGCCATCAGTGAGTCGACGGGGGGGGTCAGTGAGCAGTTCTTC	CAISESTGGVSEQFF
NA	TRBV2	TRBJ2-3	TRBD2	TGTGCCAGCAGTACCCGGACTAGCGGGGGAACAGATACGCAGTATTTT	CASSTRTSGGTDTQYF
NA	TRBV7-9	TRBJ2-1	TRBD2	TGTGCCAGCAGCCCTAGCGGGGGGCTTTACAATGAGCAGTTCTTC	CASSPSGGLYNEQFF
once	TRBV7-7	TRBJ1-2	NA	TGTGCTAGCAGCCTTAAGGTGGCACGGGATAGGAATGGCTACACCTTC	CASSLKVARDRNGYTF
NA	TRBV13	TRBJ2-3	NA	TGTGCCAGCTCCTCGGGGGCCGCCGGAGATACGCAGTATTTT	CASSSGAAGDTQYF
NA	TRBV6-1	TRBJ1-6	NA	TGTGCCGGGCGGGGGGTGAATGATAATTCACCCCTCCACTTT	CAGRGVNDNSPLHF
NA	TRBV5-4	TRBJ2-5	NA	TGTGCCAGCAGCTTGGGACGGGTCCGGGAGACCCAGTACTTC	CASSLGRVRETQYF
NA	TRBV5-1	TRBJ2-2	NA	TGCGCCAGCAGCTTGAGGGATTTCGCGAACACCGGGGAGCTGTTTTTT	CASSLRDFANTGELFF
NA	TRBV6-5	TRBJ1-3	NA	TGTGCCAGCAGCCGATCCTCTGGAAACACCATATATTTT	CASSRSSGNTIYF
once	TRBV5-5	TRBJ1-6	TRBD1	TGTGCCAGCAGCTTGACAGCCGGGACAGCTAATTCACCCCTCCACTTT	CASSLTAGTANSPLHF
NA	TRBV6-1	TRBJ1-5	TRBD1	TGTGCCAGCAGTAGCCCCGTGACAGGGAGACAGCCCCAGCATTTT	CASSSPVTGRQPQHF
few	TRBV6-6	TRBJ1-6	NA	TGTGCCAGCAGAGACGACAGGATCAATTCACCCCTCCACTTT	CASRDDRINSPLHF
NA	TRBV5-1	TRBJ1-2	NA	TGCGCCAGCAGCTTGGAGGCAGGGGCTGGCGGCTACACCTTC	CASSLEAGAGGYTF
NA	TRBV29-1	TRBJ1-2	TRBD1	TGCAGCGTTGAAAAGGGGGGACAGGGGGCGCAGGGCTACACCTTC	CSVEKGGQGAQGYTF
NA	TRBV7-9	TRBJ2-1	NA	TGTGCCAGCAGCTTAGTGGTGTTAAATGAGCAGTTCTTC	CASSLVVLNEQFF
NA	TRBV7-2	TRBJ2-3	NA	TGTGCCAGCAAACCGAGACAGGTTCTAGATACGCAGTATTTT	CASKPRQVLDTQYF
NA	TRBV4-1	TRBJ2-1	TRBD1	TGCGCCAGCAGCCAAGATCCTGACAGGGTTAGCTATGAGCAGTTCTTC	CASSQDPDRVSYEQFF
NA	TRBV7-9	TRBJ2-3	TRBD2	TGTGCCAGCTGCCAGACTAGCGGCTTCACAGATACGCAGTATTTT	CASCQTSGFTDTQYF
NA	TRBV2	TRBJ1-6	NA	TGTGCCAGCAGGGCGGAGGTAGACGGGGCACCCCTCCACTTT	CASRAEVDGAPLHF
NA	TRBV28	TRBJ2-1	NA	TGTGCCAGCACCCGAGGAGACTCTATCAATGAGCAGTTCTTC	CASTRGDSINEQFF
NA	TRBV6-5	TRBJ1-2	NA	TGTGCCAGCAGTAAACGACAGGACATCTTCTATGGCTACACCTTC	CASSKRQDIFYGYTF
NA	TRBV30	TRBJ1-2	TRBD1	TGTGCCTGGGGACAGGTCTATGGCTACACCTTC	CAWGQVYGYTF
once	TRBV18	TRBJ2-5	NA	TGTGCCAGCTCCGGCACGGCCGGGGAGACCCAGTACTTC	CASSGTAGETQYF
NA	TRBV6-4	TRBJ2-1	NA	TGTGCCAGCAGTGACGGGGGAGTGGTGAATGAGCAGTTCTTC	CASSDGGVVNEQFF
NA	TRBV7-2	TRBJ2-1	NA	TGTGCCAGCAGCTCGCGCAGTCAGTACAATGAGCAGTTCTTC	CASSSRSQYNEQFF
NA	TRBV4-3	TRBJ2-5	NA	TGCGCCAGCAGCCAAGATTGGGCTCCTGGAGAGACCCAGTACTTC	CASSQDWAPGETQYF
NA	TRBV7-9	TRBJ1-3	NA	TGTGCCAGCAGCCAACACAGGGATAATATCGGAAACACCATATATTTT	CASSQHRDNIGNTIYF
NA	TRBV7-3	TRBJ2-2	NA	TGTGCCAGCAGCCCAAGGGCCAACACCGGGGAGCTGTTTTTT	CASSPRANTGELFF
few	TRBV5-1	TRBJ1-6	TRBD1	TGCGCCAGCAGCTCCGGACAGGGGAATTCACCCCTCCACTTT	CASSSGQGNSPLHF
NA	TRBV5-1	TRBJ2-3	TRBD1	TGCGCCAGCAGCTTTGCCCCGACAGGGAAAGTTGCAGATACGCAGTATTTT	CASSFAPTGKVADTQYF
NA	TRBV6-1	TRBJ1-2	TRBD1	TGTGCCAGCAGTATGGCCGCGGACAGGGTTTATGGCTACACCTTC	CASSMAADRVYGYTF
NA	TRBV28	TRBJ1-5	NA	TGTGCCAGCAGTAACAGCTATAGCAATCAGCCCCAGCATTTT	CASSNSYSNQPQHF
NA	TRBV7-2	TRBJ2-5	TRBD2	TGTGCCAGCAGCGCCGGGACTAGCTGGGAGACCCAGTACTTC	CASSAGTSWETQYF
NA	TRBV6-4	TRBJ2-1	NA	TGTGCCAGCAGTGACTCGGGGGGGCTGGTCAATGAGCAGTTCTTC	CASSDSGGLVNEQFF
NA	TRBV6-1	TRBJ2-2	TRBD2	TGTGCCAGCAGTGAAACTAGCGGAAACACCGGGGAGCTGTTTTTT	CASSETSGNTGELFF
NA	TRBV6-5	TRBJ1-5	NA	TGTGCCAGCAGTTACGTCCGGGTCAATCAGCCCCAGCATTTT	CASSYVRVNQPQHF
NA	TRBV9	TRBJ2-7	NA	TGTGCCAGCAGCGTAGAAGCCCGATCCTACGAGCAGTACTTC	CASSVEARSYEQYF
once	TRBV9	TRBJ2-3	NA	TGTGCCAGCAGCGTAGCTTTGGGCCTTCAAGCAGATACGCAGTATTTT	CASSVALGLQADTQYF
NA	TRBV30	TRBJ2-5	TRBD2	TGTGCCTGGACTAGCGGGGTAGAACAAGAGACCCAGTACTTC	CAWTSGVEQETQYF
NA	TRBV19	TRBJ2-3	NA	TGTGCCAGTAGTATGGGACCAATCCCCCCAGATACGCAGTATTTT	CASSMGPIPPDTQYF
NA	TRBV27	TRBJ2-3	TRBD2	TGTGCCAGCAGTTTTAGACTAGCGGGGGGATATACGCAGTATTTT	CASSFRLAGGYTQYF
NA	TRBV6-4	TRBJ2-5	TRBD1	TGTGCCAGCAGTGTGGGGACAGGGGGACGAGAGACCCAGTACTTC	CASSVGTGGRETQYF
NA	TRBV7-7	TRBJ2-3	TRBD1	TGTGCTAGCAGCTTGGGACAGATGGCAGATACGCAGTATTTT	CASSLGQMADTQYF
NA	TRBV29-1	TRBJ2-1	TRBD2	TGCAGCGTCGCAGCGGCCCTTATCTTGGGAGGGTCCTACAATGAGCAGTTCTTC	CSVAAALILGGSYNEQFF
NA	TRBV2	TRBJ1-1	NA	TGTGCCACCCTCAAACAGGCAGAAAACACTGAAGCTTTCTTT	CATLKQAENTEAFF
NA	TRBV10-2	TRBJ1-1	NA	TGCGCCAGCAGTGAGCAAGGGCAAAGCACTGAAGCTTTCTTT	CASSEQGQSTEAFF